Below are 31 T cell receptor beta chains sequenced from a single sample in a study of T-cell memory formation after mild COVID-19. MiXCR was run by TCRdb on the 5' RACE reads, yielding one entry per CDR3 protein. This sample has just under 150,000 distinct CDR3 sequences, with about 5.7% found just once. The material sequenced was PBMCs or a T cell subset sorted from them (not recorded which). All receptors derive from an adult woman who had mild COVID-19 (a few samples of this study predate the infection). Cell type and time point are not known.

This clonotype was recorded a few times. The chain is built from TRBV12-3 or TRBV12-4 and TRBJ1-5, with TRBD1 matching 7 bases. Losses at the gene ends were 5 bases for V and 7 bases for J; bases not matched to a gene: 8. This CDR3 spans 14 amino acids. CDR3 sequence (DNA): TGTGCCAGCAGTCGACAGGGCAGGGACCAGCCCCAGCATTTT. Protein: CASSRQGRDQPQHF.

This clonotype has only a few counts. The rearrangement links TRBV24-1 to TRBJ1-2; tentatively, D is TRBD1 (6 bases). V was clipped by 2 bases and J by 4 bases, with 16 bases between them. Germline values: CDR1 KGHDR, CDR2 SFDVKD. CDR3 size: 16 residues. CDR3: CATSDSQTGVGYGYTF. CDR3 sequence (DNA): TGTGCCACCAGTGATTCACAGACAGGTGTGGGCTATGGCTACACCTTC.

This clonotype was counted ten times or more. This chain links TRBV7-9 with TRBJ1-1; 7 nucleotides agree with TRBD1. CDR1 SEHNR and CDR2 FQNEAQ come from the germline V gene (reference sequence). The CDR3 has 16 residues. Trimming cost V 0 bases and J 0 bases; bases outside gene matches: 4. Here the CDR3 reads CASSLAGTAMNTEAFF. The CDR3 DNA follows: TGTGCCAGCAGCTTAGCGGGGACAGCAATGAACACTGAAGCTTTCTTT.

The rearrangement uses TRBV10-2 and TRBJ1-5; no reliable D call. The V end was cut by 0 bases, the J end by 4 bases, with 13 bases between. This CDR3 spans 16 amino acids. Germline lookup yields CDR1 WSHSY and CDR2 SAAADI. The CDR3 DNA follows: TGCGCCAGCAGTGAGTCGCTGTTGCACATTAATCAGCCCCAGCATTTT. This gives the protein CASSESLLHINQPQHF.

This clonotype was counted many times. The gene calls are TRBV11-2 and TRBJ2-1; perhaps TRBD2 as D (7 bases). This CDR3 comprises 15 residues. Germline V gives CDR1 SGHAT, CDR2 FQNNGV. V was pared by 1 base and J by 7 bases, with 14 bases between. The CDR3 reads CASSLVRGRGNEQFF. CDR3 coding DNA: TGTGCCAGCAGCTTAGTTCGGGGGCGGGGGAATGAGCAGTTCTTC. Supplemented by reference TRBV11-2 and TRBJ2-1, the full variable domain reads EAGVAQSPRYKIIEKRQSVAFWCNPISGHATLYWYQQILGQGPKLLIQFQNNGVVDDSQLPKDRFSAERLKGVDSTLKIQPAKLEDSAVYLCASSLVRGRGNEQFFGPGTRLTVL.

This clonotype was recorded many times. J is TRBJ2-1 and V is TRBV7-3; D is uncertain. The germline V and J ends were trimmed by 5 bases and 4 bases, with 12 bases remaining between them. From germline, CDR1 is SGHTA and CDR2 FQGTGA. The CDR3 contains 14 residues. CDR3 sequence (DNA): TGTGCCAGCAGCCCCGGCTGGGATTACAATGAGCAGTTCTTC. This sequence encodes CASSPGWDYNEQFF.

The rearrangement joins TRBV3-1 to TRBJ1-1; D unresolved. This CDR3 is built from 12 residues. The germline V and J ends were trimmed by 5 bases and 6 bases, with 10 bases remaining between them. Germline V gene lookup returns CDR1 LGHDT and CDR2 YNNKEL (reference sequence). CDR3 in amino acids: CASSSRIAEAFF. The CDR3 DNA is TGTGCCAGCAGCTCACGAATCGCTGAAGCTTTCTTT.

This clonotype was seen once. The chain uses TRBV4-1 and TRBJ2-7, with D unclear. Per the germline V gene, CDR1 is MGHRA and CDR2 is YSYEKL. The V end was cut by 0 bases, the J end by 5 bases, with 17 bases between. The CDR3 consists of 16 residues. The CDR3 reads CASSQDEGRRGDEQYF. DNA for the CDR3: TGCGCCAGCAGCCAAGACGAAGGGCGGCGCGGCGACGAGCAGTACTTC.

This clonotype was seen many times. The rearrangement joins TRBV12-3 or TRBV12-4 to TRBJ2-5; D remains ambiguous. The CDR3 loop spans 13 amino acids. V lost 1 base to trimming and J lost 5 bases, with 8 bases between them. The CDR3 reads CASSLVGGETQYF. The CDR3 DNA sequence: TGTGCCAGCAGTTTAGTAGGTGGGGAGACCCAGTACTTC.

At least ten counts were recorded for this clonotype. V usage is TRBV3-1 and J usage is TRBJ2-2; the D is unclear. The germline CDR1 and CDR2 sequences are LGHDT and YNNKEL (reference sequence). The CDR3 loop spans 14 amino acids. V lost 4 bases and J 2 bases, leaving 8 bases between the germline ends. CDR3: CASSPNTNTGELFF. Here the CDR3 DNA reads TGTGCCAGCAGCCCTAACACCAACACCGGGGAGCTGTTTTTT. The complete variable domain, with remaining parts taken from reference TRBV3-1 and TRBJ2-2, reads DTAVSQTPKYLVTQMGNDKSIKCEQNLGHDTMYWYKQDSKKFLKIMFSYNNKELIINETVPNRFSPKSPDKAHLNLHINSLELGDSAVYFCASSPNTNTGELFFGEGSRLTVL.

In its sample, this clonotype was seen many times. V usage is TRBV23-1 and J usage is TRBJ2-7; 8 positions match TRBD1. TRBV23-1 is assigned to the ORF class and has an uncertain function. This CDR3 spans 17 amino acids. The V and J ends lost 0 bases and 2 bases, in that order; junction bases with no gene match: 9. The CDR3: CASSQSVPTGEPYEQYF. The CDR3 region has the DNA TGCGCCAGCAGTCAATCGGTCCCGACAGGGGAACCCTACGAGCAGTACTTC.

At least ten counts were recorded for this clonotype. The chain couples TRBV29-1 to TRBJ2-1; TRBD1 matches at 11 bases. With V trimmed by 6 bases and J by 2 bases, 9 bases remained unmatched. The CDR3 is 16 amino acids. Germline CDR1 and CDR2: SQVTM and ANQGSEA. This CDR3 is CSVRPTGQGAYNEQFF. In DNA form, the CDR3 reads TGCAGCGTGAGACCTACGGGACAGGGGGCCTACAATGAGCAGTTCTTC.

The chain links TRBV20-1 to TRBJ1-5; D gene unclear. Trimming left V 0 bases short and J 0 bases short, with 9 bases between. Germline-derived CDR1 and CDR2 are DFQATT and SNEGSKA (reference sequence). This CDR3 comprises 15 residues. The DNA of the CDR3 is TGCAGTGCTAGAGATCAAGGGATTAGCAATCAGCCCCAGCATTTT. Translated: CSARDQGISNQPQHF.

The genes are TRBV20-1 and TRBJ1-1, with D possibly being TRBD1 (5 bases). Deletions cut 1 base from V and 0 bases from J, with 9 bases between. The CDR3 spans 14 residues. Germline CDR1 is DFQATT and CDR2 is SNEGSKA (reference sequence). The CDR3 here is CSARVDSLNTEAFF. The CDR3 nucleotides are TGCAGTGCTAGAGTTGACAGCCTGAACACTGAAGCTTTCTTT.

The chain links TRBV7-9 to TRBJ1-2, with a tentative D call TRBD1 (5 bases). Germline assignment: CDR1 SEHNR and CDR2 FQNEAQ (reference sequence). V shed 1 base and J shed 8 bases, with 11 bases lying between them. The CDR3 loop spans 13 amino acids. CDR3 DNA: TGTGCCAGCAGCTTAGAGATGCGGGACGGCTACACCTTC. This gives the protein CASSLEMRDGYTF.

To note about this clonotype: One end of the junction fails to match germline, which may point to a read error. V and J are TRBV7-7 and TRBJ2-1; D is perhaps TRBD2 (5 bases). CDR1 SSHAT and CDR2 FNYEAQ come from the germline V gene (reference sequence). This CDR3 has 13 residues. The CDR3 here is CASSPGLKGEQFF. The DNA of the CDR3 is TGTGCTAGCAGCCCAGGACTCAAGGGTGAGCAGTTCTTC. Filled out from reference TRBV7-7 and TRBJ2-1, the complete variable domain reads GAGVSQSPRYKVTKRGQDVTLRCDPISSHATLYWYQQALGQGPEFLTYFNYEAQPDKSGLPSDRFSAERPEGSISTLTIQRTEQRDSAMYRCASSPGLKGEQFFGPGTRLTVL.

The sample holds many counts of this clonotype. The rearrangement uses TRBV5-1 and TRBJ2-7; 12 bases line up with TRBD1. This CDR3 is built from 16 residues. CDR1 and CDR2 (germline): SGHRS, YFSETQ. V was pared by 5 bases and J by 5 bases, with 11 bases of the junction left unmatched. CDR3 nucleotide sequence: TGCGCCAGCAGGGTCACCGGGACAGGGGGCTTGAACGAGCAGTACTTC. This translates into CASRVTGTGGLNEQYF.

The V gene is TRBV19, the J gene TRBJ2-7; TRBD2 agrees at 10 bases. The CDR3 contains 14 residues. With V trimmed by 3 bases and J by 6 bases, 5 bases remained unmatched. The germline CDR1 and CDR2 sequences are LNHDA and SQIVND (reference sequence). CDR3 DNA sequence: TGTGCCAGTAGTATCCTAGCGGGAGTCGGCGAGCAGTACTTC. Translated, it gives CASSILAGVGEQYF.

This clonotype was seen repeatedly, ten times or more. The V and J genes are TRBV12-3 or TRBV12-4 and TRBJ1-2, with D tentatively TRBD1 (5 bases). This CDR3 spans 14 amino acids. V was cut by 4 bases and J by 0 bases, with 9 bases left in between. CDR3 region: CASSSGLANYGYTF. CDR3 coding DNA: TGTGCCAGCAGTTCAGGGTTGGCTAACTATGGCTACACCTTC.

This clonotype was found many times. V usage is TRBV6-6 and J usage is TRBJ2-6, with D maybe TRBD1 (5 bases). This CDR3 has 15 amino acids. V lost 6 bases and J 0 bases, leaving 9 bases between the germline ends. Germline V gene lookup returns CDR1 MNHNY and CDR2 SVGAGI (reference sequence). CDR3 protein: CASSPTDSGANVLTF. In nucleotides, the CDR3 is TGTGCCAGCAGCCCGACAGACTCTGGGGCCAACGTCCTGACTTTC.

This clonotype was detected only a few times. CDR3 nucleotides: TGTGCCAGCACGGAGAAAGCGGGAGGGCCTCACGAGCAGTACTTC. Residues: CASTEKAGGPHEQYF. The chain joins TRBV18 to TRBJ2-7; 10 nucleotides line up with TRBD2. Germline CDR1 reads KGHSH; CDR2 reads LQKENI. There are 15 residues in the CDR3. V gave up 8 bases and J gave up 5 bases; unmatched junction bases: 12. The variable domain in full, completed from reference TRBV18 and TRBJ2-7, reads NAGVMQNPRHLVRRRGQEARLRCSPMKGHSHVYWYRQLPEEGLKFMVYLQKENIIDESGMPKERFSAEFPKEGPSILRIQQVVRGDSAAYFCASTEKAGGPHEQYFGPGTRLTVT.

This clonotype was counted ten times or more. CDR3 nucleotide sequence: TGTGCCAGTTCTCTTAGCGGGAGAGTCAGCACAGATACGCAGTATTTT. Its protein product is CASSLSGRVSTDTQYF. J is TRBJ2-3 and V is TRBV19; 9 bases are a match to TRBD2. The CDR3 has 16 residues. Germline CDR1 reads LNHDA; CDR2 reads SQIVND (reference sequence). V gave up 8 bases and J gave up 0 bases; unmatched junction bases: 9. The full variable domain, with the rest looked up from reference TRBV19 and TRBJ2-3, is DGGITQSPKYLFRKEGQNVTLSCEQNLNHDAMYWYRQDPGQGLRLIYYSQIVNDFQKGDIAEGYSVSREKKESFPLTVTSAQKNPTAFYLCASSLSGRVSTDTQYFGPGTRLTVL.

This clonotype occurred a few times. The V gene is TRBV5-4, the J gene TRBJ2-3, with 13 bases fitting TRBD2. The junction had 7 bases not matched to a gene; V was cut back by 4 bases and J by 2 bases. Germline V gene data show CDR1 as SGHNT and CDR2 as YYREEE (reference sequence). The CDR3 covers 17 residues. The CDR3 nucleotides read TGTGCCAGCAGCGCCGGACTAGCGGGGGCCTACACAGATACGCAGTATTTT. Residues: CASSAGLAGAYTDTQYF.

The V call is TRBV9, the J call TRBJ2-5; D might be TRBD1 or TRBD2, each matching 6 bases. Deletions cut 3 bases from V and 5 bases from J, with 8 bases between. Germline lookup yields CDR1 SGDLS and CDR2 YYNGEE. There are 12 residues in the CDR3. The CDR3 DNA reads TGTGCCAGCAGCGGGGGGGCGGAGACCCAGTACTTC. This sequence encodes CASSGGAETQYF. Full variable domain (outside the CDR3, taken from reference TRBV9 and TRBJ2-5): DSGVTQTPKHLITATGQRVTLRCSPRSGDLSVYWYQQSLDQGLQFLIQYYNGEERAKGNILERFSAQQFPDLHSELNLSSLELGDSALYFCASSGGAETQYFGPGTRLLVL.

This clonotype was detected only a few times. The gene calls are TRBV24-1 and TRBJ2-5, with D perhaps matching TRBD1 or TRBD2 (5 bases each). Trimming left V 5 bases short and J 1 base short, with 10 bases between. The CDR3 length is 14 residues. Looked up from germline, CDR1 is KGHDR and CDR2 is SFDVKD. The CDR3 DNA reads as TGTGCCACCAGTGCCGGGGACCCCCAAGAGACCCAGTACTTC. It specifies CATSAGDPQETQYF.

Only a few counts were recorded for this clonotype. The chain has TRBV5-1 and TRBJ2-7, with TRBD1 identical over 7 bases. The CDR3 has 15 residues. After removal of 1 base from V and 2 bases from J, the junction contained 6 bases not matched to a gene. Per germline, CDR1 SGHRS and CDR2 YFSETQ. This CDR3 reads CASSLRGDSTYEQYF. The CDR3 DNA reads as TGCGCCAGCAGCTTGCGAGGGGACAGCACCTACGAGCAGTACTTC.

This clonotype occurred many times. This chain links TRBV7-2 with TRBJ2-1; tentative D call: TRBD2 (6 bases). V was trimmed by 5 bases and J by 8 bases, leaving 19 bases between them. The germline gives CDR1 SGHTA, CDR2 FQGNSA. This CDR3 spans 15 amino acids. The CDR3 nucleotides are TGTGCCAGCAGCCCCATAGGGAGGTCAAGGGATGAGCAGTTCTTC. Encoded protein: CASSPIGRSRDEQFF. The variable domain in full, completed from reference TRBV7-2 and TRBJ2-1, reads GAGVSQSPSNKVTEKGKDVELRCDPISGHTALYWYRQSLGQGLEFLIYFQGNSAPDKSGLPSDRFSAERTGGSVSTLTIQRTQQEDSAVYLCASSPIGRSRDEQFFGPGTRLTVL.

CDR3 residues: CASSPRQDTYEQYF. The CDR3 bases are TGTGCCAGCAGTCCACGACAGGATACCTACGAGCAGTACTTC. The chain joins TRBV12-3 or TRBV12-4 to TRBJ2-7, with TRBD1 as a possible D gene (6 bases). This CDR3 is built from 14 residues. V was shortened by 5 bases and J by 2 bases, with 13 bases between the two germline ends.

This clonotype was detected a few times. The CDR3 nucleotides are TGTGCCAGCAGAGTCCTAGCGGCCTACAATGAGCAGTTCTTC. Residues: CASRVLAAYNEQFF. V usage is TRBV6-2 or TRBV6-3 and J usage is TRBJ2-1; TRBD2 aligns across 7 bases. Germline values: CDR1 MNHEY, CDR2 SVGEGT. The CDR3 spans 14 residues. V lost 6 bases, J lost 2 bases, and 4 bases stayed unmatched.

V usage is TRBV4-2 and J usage is TRBJ1-5; D perhaps matches TRBD1 (6 bases). Germline V gives CDR1 LGHNA, CDR2 YNFKEQ. V was clipped by 0 bases and J by 6 bases, with 12 bases between them. The CDR3 sequence is 15 residues long. CDR3 in DNA: TGTGCCAGCAGCCAAGATGGGCAGGGGATTCAGCCCCAGCATTTT. It specifies CASSQDGQGIQPQHF.

This clonotype turned up a few times. This sequence joins TRBV6-2 or TRBV6-3 and TRBJ2-1, with D hard to call. Germline V gene lookup returns CDR1 MNHEY and CDR2 SVGEGT. The CDR3 sequence is 16 residues long. V lost 3 bases and J 8 bases, leaving 20 bases between the germline ends. The CDR3 nucleotides read TGTGCCAGCAGTTATCGATCGGCCCTGCCTTTGGATGAGCAGTTCTTC. Translated: CASSYRSALPLDEQFF.